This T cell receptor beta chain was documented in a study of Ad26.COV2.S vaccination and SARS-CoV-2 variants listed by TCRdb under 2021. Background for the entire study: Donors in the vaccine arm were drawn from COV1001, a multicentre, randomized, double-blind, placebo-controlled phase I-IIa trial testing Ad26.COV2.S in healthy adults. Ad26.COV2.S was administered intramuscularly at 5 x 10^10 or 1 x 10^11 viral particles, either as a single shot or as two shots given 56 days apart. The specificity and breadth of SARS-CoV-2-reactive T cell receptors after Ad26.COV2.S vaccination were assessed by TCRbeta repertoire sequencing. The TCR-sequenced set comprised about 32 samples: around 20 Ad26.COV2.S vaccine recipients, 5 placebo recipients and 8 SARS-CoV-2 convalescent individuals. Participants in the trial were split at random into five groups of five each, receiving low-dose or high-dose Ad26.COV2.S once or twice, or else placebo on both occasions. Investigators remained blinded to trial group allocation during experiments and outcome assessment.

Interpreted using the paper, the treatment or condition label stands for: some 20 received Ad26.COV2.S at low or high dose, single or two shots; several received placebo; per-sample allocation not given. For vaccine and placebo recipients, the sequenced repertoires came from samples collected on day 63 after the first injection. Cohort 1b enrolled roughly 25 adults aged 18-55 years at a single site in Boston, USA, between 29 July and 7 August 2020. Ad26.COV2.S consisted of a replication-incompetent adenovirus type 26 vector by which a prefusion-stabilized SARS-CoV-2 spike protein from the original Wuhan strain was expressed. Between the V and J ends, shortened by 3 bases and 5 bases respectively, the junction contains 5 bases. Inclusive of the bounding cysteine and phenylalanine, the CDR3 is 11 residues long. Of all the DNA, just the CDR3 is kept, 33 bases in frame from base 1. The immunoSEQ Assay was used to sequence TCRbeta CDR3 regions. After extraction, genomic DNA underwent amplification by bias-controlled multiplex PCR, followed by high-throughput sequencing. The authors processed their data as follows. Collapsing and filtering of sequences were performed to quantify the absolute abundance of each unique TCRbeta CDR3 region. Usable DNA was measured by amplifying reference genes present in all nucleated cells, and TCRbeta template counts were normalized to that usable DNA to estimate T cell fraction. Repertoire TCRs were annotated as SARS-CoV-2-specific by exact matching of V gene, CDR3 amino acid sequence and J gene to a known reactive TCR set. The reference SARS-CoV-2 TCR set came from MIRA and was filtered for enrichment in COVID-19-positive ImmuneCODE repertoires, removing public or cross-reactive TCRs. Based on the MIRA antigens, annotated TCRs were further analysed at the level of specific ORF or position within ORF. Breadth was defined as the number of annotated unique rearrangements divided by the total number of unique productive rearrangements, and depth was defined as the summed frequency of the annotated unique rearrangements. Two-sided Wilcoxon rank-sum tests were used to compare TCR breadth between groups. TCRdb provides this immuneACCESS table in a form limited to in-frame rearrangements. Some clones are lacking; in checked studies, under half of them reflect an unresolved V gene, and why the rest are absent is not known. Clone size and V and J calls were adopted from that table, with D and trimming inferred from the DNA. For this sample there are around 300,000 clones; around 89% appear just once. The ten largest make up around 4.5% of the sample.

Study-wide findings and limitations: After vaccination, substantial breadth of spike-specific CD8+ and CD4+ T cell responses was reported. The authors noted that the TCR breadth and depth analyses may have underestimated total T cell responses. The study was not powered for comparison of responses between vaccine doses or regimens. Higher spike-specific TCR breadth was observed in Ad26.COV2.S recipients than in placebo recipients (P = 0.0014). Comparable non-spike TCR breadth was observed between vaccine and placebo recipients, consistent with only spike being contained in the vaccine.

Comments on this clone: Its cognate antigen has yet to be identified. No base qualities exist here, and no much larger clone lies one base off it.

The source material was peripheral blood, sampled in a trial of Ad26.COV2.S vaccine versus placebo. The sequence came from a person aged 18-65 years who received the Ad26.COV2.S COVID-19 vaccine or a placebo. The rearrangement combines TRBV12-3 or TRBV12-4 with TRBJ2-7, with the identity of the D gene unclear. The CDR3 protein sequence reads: CASSFGNEQYF. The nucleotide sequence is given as TGTGCCAGCAGTTTTGGGAACGAGCAGTACTTC.